This record covers a single T cell receptor beta chain. The entry originates in a study of T cell changes during pregnancy in multiple sclerosis. Generated by immunoSEQ multiplex PCR, the TCRdb table keeps only in-frame clones and is missing some. This sample carries roughly 110,000 clones, 92% of them seen once, and the ten largest clones take approximately 1.4%. V was clipped by 5 bases and J by 6 bases; unmatched bases: 3. The CDR3 spans 14 residues. CDR1 is ENHRY, CDR2 SYGVKD, per germline. V and J are TRBV10-3 and TRBJ2-1, with 11 bases lining up with TRBD2. Sequenced here: peripheral blood, sampled in the third trimester of pregnancy. The TCR originated in a female donor with multiple sclerosis, enrolled in a pregnancy study. CDR3 sequence: CAISPLAGVNEQFF. The CDR3 nucleotides read TGTGCCATCAGTCCACTAGCGGGAGTCAATGAGCAGTTCTTC.